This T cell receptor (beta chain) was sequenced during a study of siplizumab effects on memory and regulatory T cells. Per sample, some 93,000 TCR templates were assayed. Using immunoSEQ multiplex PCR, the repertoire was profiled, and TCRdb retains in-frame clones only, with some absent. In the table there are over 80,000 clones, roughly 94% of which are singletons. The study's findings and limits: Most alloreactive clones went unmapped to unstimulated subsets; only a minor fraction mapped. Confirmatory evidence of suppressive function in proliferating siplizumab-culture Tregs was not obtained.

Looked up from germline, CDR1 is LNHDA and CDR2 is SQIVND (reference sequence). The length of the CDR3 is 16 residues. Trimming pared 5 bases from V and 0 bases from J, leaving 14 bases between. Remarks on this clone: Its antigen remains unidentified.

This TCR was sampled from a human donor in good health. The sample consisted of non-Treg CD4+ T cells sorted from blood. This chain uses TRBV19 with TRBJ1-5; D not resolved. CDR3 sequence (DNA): TGTGCCAGTAGTTGGCGTCCTACCTATAGCAATCAGCCCCAGCATTTT. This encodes CASSWRPTYSNQPQHF. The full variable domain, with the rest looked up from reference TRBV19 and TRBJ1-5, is DGGITQSPKYLFRKEGQNVTLSCEQNLNHDAMYWYRQDPGQGLRLIYYSQIVNDFQKGDIAEGYSVSREKKESFPLTVTSAQKNPTAFYLCASSWRPTYSNQPQHFGDGTRLSIL.